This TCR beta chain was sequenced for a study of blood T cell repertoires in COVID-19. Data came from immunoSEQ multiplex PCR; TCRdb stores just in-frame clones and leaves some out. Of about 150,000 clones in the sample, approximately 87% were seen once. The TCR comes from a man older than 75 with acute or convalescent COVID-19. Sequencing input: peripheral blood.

CDR3 protein: CSARGGEHNEKLFF. CDR3 nucleotide sequence: TGCAGCGCCCGGGGGGGCGAGCATAATGAAAAACTGTTTTTT. The gene calls are TRBV29-1 and TRBJ1-4; a weak D match, TRBD1 (6 bases). The CDR3 is 14 residues long. V lost 7 bases and J lost 4, with 16 bases in between. Looked up from germline, CDR1 is SQVTM and CDR2 is ANQGSEA.